The 31 T cell receptor beta chains given below trace back to one sample, sequenced in a study of T cells in Graves' hyperthyroidism and ophthalmopathy. The investigators amplified TCR beta CDR3 regions from RNA transcripts. During a first-round RT-PCR of the TCR CDR3, the HTBI primer set was used. In TCRdb, the multiplex PCR reads were re-called with MiXCR into one record per CDR3 protein. Among about 400,000 distinct CDR3 sequences listed, over 12% were seen once. What was sequenced was blood. These receptors were obtained from a man between 45 and 60 years old with Graves' ophthalmopathy.

As regards this clonotype: This clone may be a read error of a much larger clone one base away. V gene TRBV10-3 combines with J gene TRBJ2-2; the D gene is possibly TRBD2 (5 bases). The germline V gene encodes CDR1 ENHRY and CDR2 SYGVKD. The CDR3 loop spans 17 amino acids. CDR3 in amino acids: CTISESMLASNTGELFF. DNA for the CDR3: TGTACCATCAGTGAGTCGATGCTAGCTAGTAACACCGGGGAGCTGTTTTTT.

The sample holds many counts of this clonotype. The chain couples TRBV30 to TRBJ1-2, with a tentative D call TRBD1 (5 bases). V lost 2 bases and J lost 5, with 9 bases in between. The CDR3 spans 12 residues. From germline, CDR1 is GTSNPN and CDR2 SVGIG (reference sequence). In nucleotides, the CDR3 is TGTGCCTGGAGTTTGAGGGGATATGGCTACACCTTC. Its protein product is CAWSLRGYGYTF.

There are many counts of this clonotype. The chain combines TRBV20-1 with TRBJ2-5; D uncertain. Looked up from germline, CDR1 is DFQATT and CDR2 is SNEGSKA (reference sequence). The CDR3 extends over 16 amino acids. V was trimmed by 3 bases and J by 1 base, leaving 18 bases between them. The CDR3 DNA reads TGCAGTGCTAGGGACGCCTTGGCTATTATCCAAGAGACCCAGTACTTC. Translating gives CSARDALAIIQETQYF.

There are many counts of this clonotype. The chain recombines TRBV7-2 with TRBJ2-5; a possible D gene is TRBD1 (5 bases). Looked up from germline, CDR1 is SGHTA and CDR2 is FQGNSA. The CDR3 runs 13 residues. Trimming shortened V by 6 bases and J by 5 bases, and 13 bases separated the two germline ends. The CDR3 coding sequence is TGTGCCAGCAGGTATAGGGGCCGGGAGACCCAGTACTTC. This translates into CASRYRGRETQYF.

This clonotype was counted many times. V gene TRBV5-5 combines with J gene TRBJ1-5; unclear D gene. CDR3 size: 14 residues. V lost 4 bases and J lost 4, with 12 bases in between. Germline values: CDR1 SGHKS, CDR2 YYEKEE (reference sequence). This CDR3 reads CASSLVGENQPQHF. In DNA form, the CDR3 reads TGTGCCAGCAGCCTGGTCGGGGAAAATCAGCCCCAGCATTTT.

Only a few counts were recorded for this clonotype. This chain connects TRBV10-1 to TRBJ2-4; maybe TRBD1 (5 bases). The germline CDR1 and CDR2 sequences are WNHNN and SYGVQD (reference sequence). V lost 1 base to trimming and J lost 2 bases, with 6 bases between them. CDR3 size: 14 residues. The CDR3 region is CASSEWGSKNIQYF. The DNA of the CDR3 is TGCGCCAGCAGTGAGTGGGGCTCCAAAAACATTCAGTACTTC.

The sample holds a few counts of this clonotype. V and J are TRBV20-1 and TRBJ2-7, with D unclear. Germline CDR1 and CDR2: DFQATT and SNEGSKA (reference sequence). The CDR3 consists of 12 residues. V lost 3 bases and J 6 bases, leaving 12 bases between the germline ends. The DNA for the CDR3 is TGCAGTGCTAGGAGCCTGGAAGGCGAGCAGTACTTC. Translating it yields CSARSLEGEQYF.

This clonotype was recorded a few times. The chain links TRBV4-1 to TRBJ2-7, with TRBD2 matching over 12 bases. The junction had 3 bases not matched to a gene; V was cut back by 2 bases and J by 4 bases. Per germline, CDR1 MGHRA and CDR2 YSYEKL. The CDR3 runs 15 residues. The CDR3 nucleotides are TGCGCCAGCAGCCAACGACTAGCGGGAGAGTACGAGCAGTACTTC. Residues: CASSQRLAGEYEQYF.

Of note for this clonotype: Since the CDR3 does not end with the conserved phenylalanine or tryptophan, this likely comes from a read error. The chain combines TRBV27 with TRBJ2-1; no clear D. The V gene's germline CDR1 is MNHEY and CDR2 SMNVEV (reference sequence). The CDR3 consists of 16 residues. The V gene lost 4 bases and the J gene lost 0 bases, with 13 bases spanning the gap. The CDR3 here is CASSSRGTSSYNEQFL. CDR3 DNA: TGTGCCAGCAGTTCCCGAGGCACGAGCTCCTACAATGAGCAGTTCCTC.

This clonotype was counted ten times or more. The rearrangement links TRBV24-1 to TRBJ2-3; weak D call: TRBD2 (6 bases). Trimming stripped 3 bases from V and 4 bases from J, with 19 bases between. Per the germline V gene, CDR1 is KGHDR and CDR2 is SFDVKD. The CDR3 extends over 17 amino acids. CDR3 bases: TGTGCCACCAGTGATCGGTTCGGGGGTCGGGGAGCAGATACGCAGTATTTT. Protein product: CATSDRFGGRGADTQYF.

In its sample, this clonotype was seen many times. J is TRBJ2-3 and V is TRBV11-2; D gene unclear. Germline loops: CDR1 SGHAT, CDR2 FQNNGV. The ends were cut back, 7 bases at V and 0 bases at J, with 11 bases in the middle. This CDR3 comprises 14 residues. The CDR3 spells CASKVASSTDTQYF. Here the CDR3 DNA reads TGTGCCAGCAAAGTAGCATCTAGCACAGATACGCAGTATTTT.

The rearrangement joins TRBV11-2 to TRBJ2-7; 7 bases agree with TRBD1. The V gene end was trimmed by 5 bases and the J gene end by 1 base; junction bases not matched to a gene: 11. The CDR3 contains 16 residues. CDR1 SGHAT and CDR2 FQNNGV come from the germline V gene. The CDR3 DNA is TGTGCCAGCAGCCGCAGGGGGTTCGCCATTTCCTACGAGCAGTACTTC. This sequence encodes CASSRRGFAISYEQYF.

There are a few counts of this clonotype. The J gene is TRBJ1-4, the V gene TRBV6-1, with D possibly being TRBD1 (6 bases). This CDR3 is built from 15 residues. V gave up 6 bases and J gave up 2 bases, with 13 bases separating them. From germline, CDR1 is MNHNS and CDR2 SASEGT. The DNA for the CDR3 is TGTGCCAGCAGACCCCGGGGGCACACTAATGAAAAACTGTTTTTT. This translates into CASRPRGHTNEKLFF.

The chain couples TRBV7-8 to TRBJ1-6; D perhaps matches TRBD1 (5 bases). Germline V CDR1 and CDR2: SGHVS, FQNEAQ. V lost 4 bases to trimming and J lost 4 bases, with 17 bases between them. The CDR3 loop spans 17 amino acids. CDR3 region: CASSSRDPGRYNSPLHF. DNA for the CDR3: TGTGCCAGCAGCTCCCGGGACCCCGGACGATATAATTCACCCCTCCACTTT.

This clonotype has at least ten counts. The V gene is TRBV28, the J gene TRBJ1-1; no reliable D call. Between the trimmed V and J ends, which lost 5 bases and 0 bases, there was a span of 13 bases. The germline V gene has CDR1 MDHEN and CDR2 SYDVKM. The CDR3 has 15 residues. The CDR3 spells CASSLATLMNTEAFF. As DNA, the CDR3 is TGTGCCAGCAGTCTCGCCACCTTAATGAACACTGAAGCTTTCTTT.

There are many counts of this clonotype. V is TRBV18 and J is TRBJ1-2, with 7 bases matching TRBD1. CDR3 length: 13 amino acids. Germline V lookup: CDR1 KGHSH, CDR2 LQKENI. V shed 2 bases, J shed 6 bases, and the junction held 3 bases outside the gene matches. The CDR3 spells CASSPDRADGYTF. The CDR3 region has the DNA TGTGCCAGCTCACCAGACAGGGCGGATGGCTACACCTTC. The full variable domain, rest sourced from reference TRBV18 and TRBJ1-2, is NAGVMQNPRHLVRRRGQEARLRCSPMKGHSHVYWYRQLPEEGLKFMVYLQKENIIDESGMPKERFSAEFPKEGPSILRIQQVVRGDSAAYFCASSPDRADGYTFGSGTRLTVV.

This clonotype was detected a few times. CDR3 in DNA: TGCAGCGTTTCCGACAGGGAACTAGCAGATACGCAGTATTTT. Its translation is CSVSDRELADTQYF. V usage is TRBV29-1 and J usage is TRBJ2-3; 7 bases agree with TRBD1. From germline, CDR1 is SQVTM and CDR2 ANQGSEA. The CDR3 loop spans 14 amino acids. V was pared by 5 bases and J by 4 bases, with 9 bases of the junction left unmatched.

In its sample, this clonotype was seen many times. The rearrangement links TRBV20-1 to TRBJ2-1; a possible D gene is TRBD2 (5 bases). Trimming took 3 bases from V and 8 from J, leaving 8 bases between them. The germline V gene encodes CDR1 DFQATT and CDR2 SNEGSKA (reference sequence). The CDR3 sequence is 11 residues long. CDR3 sequence reads: CSASEGYEQFF. CDR3 nucleotides: TGCAGTGCTAGTGAGGGATATGAGCAGTTCTTC.

This clonotype was seen at least ten times. The chain is built from TRBV2 and TRBJ2-1, with 10 bases identical to TRBD2. Looked up from germline, CDR1 is SNHLY and CDR2 is FYNNEI. V shed 5 bases and J 6 bases; nucleotides not matched to a gene: 10. This CDR3 has 16 amino acids. CDR3 in DNA: TGTGCCAGCAGTCCATCTCTAGCGGGAGTTGGCAATGAGCAGTTCTTC. This sequence encodes CASSPSLAGVGNEQFF.

At least ten counts were recorded for this clonotype. V and J are TRBV28 and TRBJ1-2; 9 nucleotides match TRBD1. Germline-derived CDR1 and CDR2 are MDHEN and SYDVKM. The CDR3 extends over 14 amino acids. J gave up 2 bases and V 4 bases, and 2 bases lay outside the gene matches. CDR3 sequence: CASSSGQGNYGYTF. The CDR3 DNA follows: TGTGCCAGCAGTTCCGGACAGGGGAACTATGGCTACACCTTC.

This clonotype was seen only a few times. The chain recombines TRBV4-1 with TRBJ2-7; 13 bases line up with TRBD2. The germline gives CDR1 MGHRA, CDR2 YSYEKL. This CDR3 spans 15 amino acids. V lost 3 bases and J lost 4; bases outside the gene matches: 3. CDR3 DNA sequence: TGCGCCAGCAGCCACCGGACTAGCGGGAGTTACGAGCAGTACTTC. Translating it yields CASSHRTSGSYEQYF.

Ten or more counts support this clonotype. The genes are TRBV12-3 or TRBV12-4 and TRBJ2-5, with TRBD2 identical over 9 bases. The V and J ends lost 7 bases and 4 bases, in that order; junction bases with no gene match: 13. CDR3 length equals 16 residues. CDR3 sequence: CASTPGQGAGGETQYF. CDR3 in DNA: TGTGCCAGCACCCCTGGGCAGGGAGCGGGAGGAGAGACCCAGTACTTC.

This clonotype was recorded a few times. The chain has TRBV20-1 and TRBJ2-5, with D possibly being TRBD2 (6 bases). V was pared by 1 base and J by 4 bases, with 13 bases between. Germline V CDR1 and CDR2: DFQATT, SNEGSKA (reference sequence). The CDR3 spans 14 residues. CDR3 DNA: TGCAGTGCTAGAGGGTCACTAGCTGGAGAGACCCAGTACTTC. Protein: CSARGSLAGETQYF.

This clonotype was counted ten times or more. This chain links TRBV4-2 with TRBJ2-1; D may be TRBD2 (5 bases). The germline V gene encodes CDR1 LGHNA and CDR2 YNFKEQ. The CDR3 is 17 amino acids. V was cut by 6 bases and J by 6 bases, with 24 bases left in between. CDR3: CASSPRRPNPGVNEQFF. DNA of the CDR3: TGTGCCAGCAGTCCACGAAGGCCAAACCCCGGGGTCAATGAGCAGTTCTTC.

This clonotype was seen ten or more times. V and J are TRBV11-2 and TRBJ1-4; TRBD1 matches 9 bases. V lost 6 bases and J lost 5; bases outside the gene matches: 7. Per germline, CDR1 SGHAT and CDR2 FQNNGV. CDR3 size: 15 residues. The CDR3 DNA is TGTGCCAGCAGGAGACAGGGGGTACCGAATGAAAAACTGTTTTTT. Encoded protein: CASRRQGVPNEKLFF.

This clonotype was detected many times. This chain joins TRBV3-1 and TRBJ1-2; unclear D gene. CDR1 LGHDT and CDR2 YNNKEL come from the germline V gene (reference sequence). The CDR3 sequence is 14 residues long. V lost 3 bases to trimming and J lost 4 bases, with 12 bases between them. The CDR3 reads CASSQDDGRYGYTF. The CDR3 DNA reads as TGTGCCAGCAGCCAGGACGACGGTCGCTATGGCTACACCTTC.

This clonotype was seen repeatedly, ten times or more. The V and J genes are TRBV12-3 or TRBV12-4 and TRBJ1-2, with D hard to call. The CDR3 contains 14 residues. Between the trimmed V and J ends, which lost 4 bases and 2 bases, there was a span of 11 bases. The CDR3 DNA reads as TGTGCCAGCAGTTATAACCAGCTGAACTATGGCTACACCTTC. Translating gives CASSYNQLNYGYTF.

A few counts support this clonotype. This chain connects TRBV9 to TRBJ1-1; no definite D call. This CDR3 spans 14 amino acids. Germline V gives CDR1 SGDLS, CDR2 YYNGEE. The V end lost 3 bases, the J end lost 2 bases, and 11 bases lay between the germline ends. CDR3 bases: TGTGCCAGCAGCGCCAGCAGGACCAACACTGAAGCTTTCTTT. This encodes CASSASRTNTEAFF.

The sample holds many counts of this clonotype. The chain uses TRBV11-2 and TRBJ2-1; 8 bases are shared with TRBD1. V shed 2 bases, J shed 5 bases, and the junction held 5 bases outside the gene matches. Germline V gene lookup returns CDR1 SGHAT and CDR2 FQNNGV. The CDR3 has 15 amino acids. The CDR3 region is CASSLSGTGDNEQFF. DNA of the CDR3: TGTGCCAGCAGCTTATCCGGGACAGGAGACAATGAGCAGTTCTTC.

This clonotype appeared many times. The J gene is TRBJ2-3, the V gene TRBV7-3; TRBD2 might be the D (6 bases). The CDR3 contains 14 residues. Germline loops: CDR1 SGHTA, CDR2 FQGTGA. Trimming removed 3 bases from V and 3 bases from J, with 10 bases in between. DNA of the CDR3: TGTGCCAGCAGCTTGGGCGGGAAAACAGATACGCAGTATTTT. Residues: CASSLGGKTDTQYF.

The chain joins TRBV19 to TRBJ2-2; D unclear. The germline CDR1 and CDR2 sequences are LNHDA and SQIVND (reference sequence). This CDR3 comprises 17 residues. Trimming removed 4 bases at V and 1 base at J, with 16 bases between. The chain's CDR3 is CASSNPFGAENTGELFF. DNA for the CDR3: TGTGCCAGTAGTAACCCCTTCGGCGCGGAGAACACCGGGGAGCTGTTTTTT.